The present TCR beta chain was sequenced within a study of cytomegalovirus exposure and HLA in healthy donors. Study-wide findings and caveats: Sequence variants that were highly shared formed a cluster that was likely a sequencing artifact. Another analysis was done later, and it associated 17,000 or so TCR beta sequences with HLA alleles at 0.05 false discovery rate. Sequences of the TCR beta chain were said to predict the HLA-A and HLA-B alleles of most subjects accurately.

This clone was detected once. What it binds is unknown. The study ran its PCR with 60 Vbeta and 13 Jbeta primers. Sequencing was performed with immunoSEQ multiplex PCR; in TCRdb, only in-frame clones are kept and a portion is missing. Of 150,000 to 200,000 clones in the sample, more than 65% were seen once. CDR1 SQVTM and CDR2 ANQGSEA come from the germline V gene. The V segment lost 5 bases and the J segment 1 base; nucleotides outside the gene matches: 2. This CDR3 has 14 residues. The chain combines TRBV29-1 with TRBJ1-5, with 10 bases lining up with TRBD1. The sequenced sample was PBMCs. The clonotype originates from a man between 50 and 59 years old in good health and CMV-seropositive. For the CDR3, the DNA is TGCAGCGTTTGGACAGGGGGAAGCAATCAGCCCCAGCATTTT. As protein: CSVWTGGSNQPQHF.